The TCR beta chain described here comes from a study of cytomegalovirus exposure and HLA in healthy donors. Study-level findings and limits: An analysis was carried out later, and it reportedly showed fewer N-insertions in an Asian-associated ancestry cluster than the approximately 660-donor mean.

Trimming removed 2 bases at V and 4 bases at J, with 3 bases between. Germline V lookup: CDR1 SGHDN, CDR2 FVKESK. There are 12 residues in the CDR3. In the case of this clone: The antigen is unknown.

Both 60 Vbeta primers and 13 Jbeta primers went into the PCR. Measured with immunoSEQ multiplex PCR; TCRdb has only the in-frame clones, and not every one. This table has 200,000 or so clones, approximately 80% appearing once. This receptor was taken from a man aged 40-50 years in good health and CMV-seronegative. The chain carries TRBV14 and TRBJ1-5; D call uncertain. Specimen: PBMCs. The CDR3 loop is CASSQPNQPQHF. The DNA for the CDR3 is TGTGCCAGCAGCCAACCTAATCAGCCCCAGCATTTT. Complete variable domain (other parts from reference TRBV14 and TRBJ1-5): EAGVTQFPSHSVIEKGQTVTLRCDPISGHDNLYWYRRVMGKEIKFLLHFVKESKQDESGMPNNRFLAERTGGTYSTLKVQPAELEDSGVYFCASSQPNQPQHFGDGTRLSIL.